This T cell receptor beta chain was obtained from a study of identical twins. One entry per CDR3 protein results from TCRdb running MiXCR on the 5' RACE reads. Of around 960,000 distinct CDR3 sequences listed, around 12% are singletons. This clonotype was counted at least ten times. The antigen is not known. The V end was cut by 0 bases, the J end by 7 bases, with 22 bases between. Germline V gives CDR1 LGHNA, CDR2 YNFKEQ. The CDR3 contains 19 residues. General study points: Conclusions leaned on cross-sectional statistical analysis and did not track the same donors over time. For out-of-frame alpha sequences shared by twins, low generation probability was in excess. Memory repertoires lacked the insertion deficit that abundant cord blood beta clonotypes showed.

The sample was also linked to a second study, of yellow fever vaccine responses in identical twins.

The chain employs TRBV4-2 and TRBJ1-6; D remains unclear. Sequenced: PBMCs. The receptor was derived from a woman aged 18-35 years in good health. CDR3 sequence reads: CASSQDQLAAGGINSPLHF. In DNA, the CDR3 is TGTGCCAGCAGCCAAGATCAACTGGCCGCGGGCGGTATAAATTCACCCCTCCACTTT.